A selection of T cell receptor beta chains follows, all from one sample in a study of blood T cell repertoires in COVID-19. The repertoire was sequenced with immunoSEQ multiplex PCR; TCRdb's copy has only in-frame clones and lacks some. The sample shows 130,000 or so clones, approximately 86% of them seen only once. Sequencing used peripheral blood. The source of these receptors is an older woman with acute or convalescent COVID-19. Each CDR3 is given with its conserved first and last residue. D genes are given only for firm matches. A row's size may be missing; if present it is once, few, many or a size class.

TGTGCCATCCTCTCGAGACTAGATGCTGGGGAGCTGTTTTTT,CAILSRLDAGELFF,-,-,TRBV10-3,TRBJ2-2
TGTGCCAGTAGGAGGTTGGGCGGGAGGACAGGCTATGGCTACACCTTC,CASRRLGGRTGYGYTF,few,TRBD1,TRBV11-2,TRBJ1-2
TGTGCCAGCAGCTTGACGGGGGACACCGGGGAGCTGTTTTTT,CASSLTGDTGELFF,-,-,TRBV7-9,TRBJ2-2
TGTGCCAGCAAACCAACAGGGGACCTCTATGGCTACACCTTC,CASKPTGDLYGYTF,-,TRBD1,TRBV6-6,TRBJ1-2
TGCGCCAGCAGTCAAGAGCGGGGCACAGATACGCAGTATTTT,CASSQERGTDTQYF,-,-,TRBV23-1,TRBJ2-3
TGTGCCAGCAGTTTAGCGGACAACTACGAGCAGTACTTC,CASSLADNYEQYF,once,-,TRBV12-3/TRBV12-4,TRBJ2-7
TGCGCCAGCAGCTTGAGCGGGCAGGGGGCGGTTGGGACTGAAGCTTTCTTT,CASSLSGQGAVGTEAFF,-,TRBD1,TRBV5-1,TRBJ1-1
TGTGCCAGCAGCTTAGCCAGGGTATGTACTTCGGTGTACTACGAGCAGTACTTC,CASSLARVCTSVYYEQYF,-,-,TRBV7-6,TRBJ2-7
TGTGCCAGCAGCCGATACACCAATCAGCCCCAGCATTTT,CASSRYTNQPQHF,-,-,TRBV7-2,TRBJ1-5
TGTGCCATCAGTGCTCTTACAGGGATTGAGCAGTTCTTC,CAISALTGIEQFF,-,-,TRBV10-3,TRBJ2-1
TGTGCCAGCAGCAAAATATCGGGACTTAACCAAGAGACCCAGTACTTC,CASSKISGLNQETQYF,-,-,TRBV7-6,TRBJ2-5
TGTGCCTGGAACACAGGATTCCAAGAGACCCAGTACTTC,CAWNTGFQETQYF,-,-,TRBV30,TRBJ2-5
TGTGCCAGCAGTGAAAGGTCCCAGACAGGGCAAGGCTACACCTTC,CASSERSQTGQGYTF,-,TRBD1,TRBV6-1,TRBJ1-2
TGTGCCAGCAGCCGACCGGGACAGGGGAATTCACCCCTCCACTTT,CASSRPGQGNSPLHF,-,TRBD1,TRBV5-4,TRBJ1-6
TGTGCCAGCAGTGCTCGACAGGGCAACACTGAAGCTTTCTTT,CASSARQGNTEAFF,-,TRBD1,TRBV2,TRBJ1-1
TGTGCCAGCAGCCAGACAGGGGCCTTTAATGAAAAACTGTTTTTT,CASSQTGAFNEKLFF,-,TRBD1,TRBV6-5,TRBJ1-4
TGTGCCTGGAGTGTGGCACCTTTCTCTGGAAACACCATATATTTT,CAWSVAPFSGNTIYF,-,-,TRBV30,TRBJ1-3
TGTGCCAGCAGTTCCTTTTTGGGCGGGGCTTCCTACAATGAGCAGTTCTTC,CASSSFLGGASYNEQFF,-,-,TRBV6-2/TRBV6-3,TRBJ2-1
TGTGCCAGCAGTCAAGGACAGCTAAGGTATGGCTACACCTTC,CASSQGQLRYGYTF,few,-,TRBV27,TRBJ1-2
TGTGCCAGTCGACCTTATCGGGACAGAATTGATCAGCCCCAGCATTTT,CASRPYRDRIDQPQHF,-,-,TRBV21-1,TRBJ1-5
TGCAGCGCTCGACTAGCGGGGACGGACGAGCAGTACTTC,CSARLAGTDEQYF,-,TRBD2,TRBV29-1,TRBJ2-7
TGTGCCAGCAGTTTACCGGGACAGGGTAATGAAAAACTGTTTTTT,CASSLPGQGNEKLFF,-,TRBD1,TRBV28,TRBJ1-4
TGTGCCAGCAGTGAGGGCAGGGGGCCTGACGAGACCCAGTACTTC,CASSEGRGPDETQYF,-,TRBD1,TRBV2,TRBJ2-5
TGTGCCAGTACTGGGGGGAACTATGGCTACACCTTC,CASTGGNYGYTF,-,-,TRBV19,TRBJ1-2
TGTGCCAGCAGCCAAGATGTCCAGGGTGGGGAGACCCAGTACTTC,CASSQDVQGGETQYF,-,-,TRBV3-1/TRBV3-2,TRBJ2-5
TGTGCCAGCAGTTTTGGGCCTCCGGCTCAGCCCCAGCATTTT,CASSFGPPAQPQHF,once,-,TRBV27,TRBJ1-5
TGTGCCATCAGTCAATGGAGCGGACAGGGGGCGGTTGGTGAGCAGTTCTTC,CAISQWSGQGAVGEQFF,-,TRBD1,TRBV10-3,TRBJ2-1
TGCGCCAGCAGCCAAGACCCGAACCAGGGGGCTGCTGGCTACACCTTC,CASSQDPNQGAAGYTF,-,TRBD1,TRBV4-3,TRBJ1-2
TGTGCCAGCAGTCTCGGGGGTAGCAATCAGCCCCAGCATTTT,CASSLGGSNQPQHF,-,-,TRBV6-5,TRBJ1-5
TGTGCCAGCAGTCGGGACAACCAAGAGACCCAGTACTTC,CASSRDNQETQYF,-,-,TRBV7-3,TRBJ2-5
TGTGCCAGCAGACTTATAGCGGGAGGGGAGCAGTACTTC,CASRLIAGGEQYF,-,TRBD2,TRBV27,TRBJ2-7
TGTGCCAGCAGCTTAGGGTCCGGGGATTATGGCTACACCTTC,CASSLGSGDYGYTF,once,-,TRBV13,TRBJ1-2
TGTGCCAGCACTATTACAGGAGATGGGGACACTGAAGCTTTCTTT,CASTITGDGDTEAFF,-,-,TRBV6-5,TRBJ1-1
TGTGCCAGCAGCAACCACGACAGGGTTAAGACTGAAGCTTTCTTT,CASSNHDRVKTEAFF,-,TRBD1,TRBV5-4,TRBJ1-1
TGTGCCAGCAGCTTTGCCGGCTTGGGGGCTAGAAAGTACTTC,CASSFAGLGARKYF,-,-,TRBV7-9,TRBJ2-7
TGTGCCAGTAGTATCGGGGGGGCGTACACCGGGGAGCTGTTTTTT,CASSIGGAYTGELFF,-,TRBD2,TRBV19,TRBJ2-2
TGTGCCAGCTCACCACCAAACGGGGGTTGGGAGACCCAGTACTTC,CASSPPNGGWETQYF,-,-,TRBV18,TRBJ2-5
TGTGCCAGCAGCTTATTTGTTATGAACACTGAAGCTTTCTTT,CASSLFVMNTEAFF,few,-,TRBV7-2,TRBJ1-1
TGTGCCAGCAGCCCCTTTATAGTAGGGGCGGGAGGCTACACCTTC,CASSPFIVGAGGYTF,-,-,TRBV7-2,TRBJ1-2
TGCGCCAGCAGCCCGGGGGTTAACTATGGCTACACCTTC,CASSPGVNYGYTF,-,-,TRBV4-3,TRBJ1-2
TGTGCCAGCTCACCCCCAGGCCCCTCCTACGAGCAGTACTTC,CASSPPGPSYEQYF,-,-,TRBV18,TRBJ2-7
TGTGCCTGGAGTGTCGGTGGCGGCTCCTACGAGCAGTACTTC,CAWSVGGGSYEQYF,-,-,TRBV30,TRBJ2-7
TGCGCCAGCAGCCCGGGACTAGCGGGGGTAAATACAAGAGAGACCCAGTACTTC,CASSPGLAGVNTRETQYF,-,TRBD2,TRBV4-1,TRBJ2-5